Listed below are T cell receptor beta chains from one sample, sequenced in a study of blood T cells in healthy people across ages. One entry per CDR3 protein, called by TCRdb with MiXCR from the 5' RACE reads. The sample lists just under 550,000 distinct CDR3 sequences, about 25% occurring once. The sample also formed part of further work on T cells of mothers and their children.

The sequenced material came from blood. These receptors originate from a boy aged 5 to 17 in good health. CDR3s include the opening cysteine and the closing phenylalanine or tryptophan. D genes are given only for firm matches. Clone size is not always given. Where it is, it says once, few, many or a class for expanded clones.

CDR3,DNA,J,size,V,D
CASSYSILGGTDYEQYF,TGTGCCAGCAGTTACTCGATTTTAGGGGGGACCGACTACGAGCAGTACTTC,TRBJ2-7,NA,TRBV6-2/TRBV6-3,NA
CASSVGGTGDTEAFF,TGTGCCAGCAGCGTAGGAGGGACAGGGGACACTGAAGCTTTCTTT,TRBJ1-1,few,TRBV9,TRBD1
CASSRHHTAAHEQYF,TGTGCCAGCAGCCGCCACCATACAGCCGCCCACGAGCAGTACTTC,TRBJ2-7,once,TRBV21-1,NA
CASSLEPGILSYNEQFF,TGTGCCAGCAGCTTAGAGCCCGGAATCCTCTCCTACAATGAGCAGTTCTTC,TRBJ2-1,NA,TRBV11-2,NA
CASRPGLVAETQYF,TGTGCCAGCAGGCCAGGACTAGTTGCGGAGACCCAGTACTTC,TRBJ2-5,few,TRBV7-9,TRBD2
CASSLWGRGRYSNQPQHF,TGTGCCAGCAGTTTATGGGGCAGGGGCCGATATAGCAATCAGCCCCAGCATTTT,TRBJ1-5,NA,TRBV28,NA
CASSTPKNTGELFF,TGTGCCAGCAGTACGCCCAAGAACACCGGGGAGCTGTTTTTT,TRBJ2-2,NA,TRBV27,NA
CASSSTGLAGVDTQYF,TGTGCCAGCAGCTCGACGGGACTAGCGGGAGTAGATACGCAGTATTTT,TRBJ2-3,NA,TRBV7-9,TRBD2
CASRPGPDRHEQFF,TGTGCCAGCCGACCGGGCCCAGATAGGCATGAGCAGTTCTTC,TRBJ2-1,NA,TRBV19,NA
CASSVEEREGRNEQFF,TGTGCCAGCAGCGTAGAAGAGCGGGAGGGCCGGAATGAGCAGTTCTTC,TRBJ2-1,NA,TRBV9,TRBD2
CASSPRRGLTEAFF,TGTGCCAGCAGTCCCAGACGGGGTCTCACTGAAGCTTTCTTT,TRBJ1-1,NA,TRBV27,NA
CSADPGPQETQYF,TGCAGTGCGGACCCGGGACCACAAGAGACCCAGTACTTC,TRBJ2-5,NA,TRBV20-1,NA
CASSGQSRDREYSYNEQFF,TGTGCCAGCAGCGGTCAATCCCGGGACAGGGAGTATTCCTACAATGAGCAGTTCTTC,TRBJ2-1,NA,TRBV7-9,TRBD1
CASSPGGKDSPLHF,TGTGCCAGCAGCCCCGGGGGGAAGGATTCACCCCTCCACTTT,TRBJ1-6,many,TRBV7-3,NA
CASSPPMGLGNTIYF,TGTGCCAGCTCACCACCGATGGGTCTTGGAAACACCATATATTTT,TRBJ1-3,few,TRBV18,NA
CASSRIARRGLNEQFF,TGTGCCAGCAGCCGAATAGCCCGAAGGGGTTTAAATGAGCAGTTCTTC,TRBJ2-1,few,TRBV28,NA
CASSFPEAGYPYEQYF,TGTGCCAGCAGCTTCCCCGAGGCAGGTTACCCCTACGAGCAGTACTTC,TRBJ2-7,NA,TRBV7-2,NA
CASSFGDNNQPQHF,TGCGCCAGCAGCTTTGGGGATAACAATCAGCCCCAGCATTTT,TRBJ1-5,NA,TRBV5-1,NA
CASSQEGGTELTGELFF,TGCGCCAGCAGCCAAGAAGGGGGAACAGAACTAACCGGGGAGCTGTTTTTT,TRBJ2-2,NA,TRBV4-3,NA
CASSLGRDGTQYF,TGTGCCAGCAGTTTAGGCAGGGATGGGACCCAGTACTTC,TRBJ2-5,NA,TRBV28,NA
CASSANGVYEQYF,TGTGCCAGCAGTGCGAATGGAGTCTACGAGCAGTACTTC,TRBJ2-7,once,TRBV6-1,NA
CSALPYNEQFF,TGCAGCGCGCTTCCCTACAATGAGCAGTTCTTC,TRBJ2-1,NA,TRBV20-1,NA
CASSYSADQAYEQYF,TGTGCCAGCAGTTACTCGGCAGACCAGGCCTACGAGCAGTACTTC,TRBJ2-7,NA,TRBV6-6,NA
CATSGWSEGANVLTF,TGTGCCACCAGCGGATGGTCGGAAGGGGCCAACGTCCTGACTTTC,TRBJ2-6,few,TRBV15,NA
CASSEHDRDIGNTIYF,TGTGCCAGCAGCGAGCACGACAGGGACATCGGGAACACCATATATTTT,TRBJ1-3,NA,TRBV7-9,TRBD1
CSASSEDRGFGELFF,TGCAGTGCAAGCTCCGAAGACAGGGGTTTCGGGGAGCTGTTTTTT,TRBJ2-2,NA,TRBV20-1,TRBD1
CASSLRTAQETQYF,TGTGCCAGCAGCTTAAGGACAGCCCAAGAGACCCAGTACTTC,TRBJ2-5,many,TRBV7-9,NA
CASRQGNYEQYF,TGTGCCAGTAGACAGGGGAACTACGAGCAGTACTTC,TRBJ2-7,NA,TRBV6-2/TRBV6-3,TRBD1
CASSESRAISYEQYF,TGTGCCAGCAGTGAAAGTAGGGCTATCTCCTACGAGCAGTACTTC,TRBJ2-7,few,TRBV6-1,NA
CAISDQGSYEQYF,TGTGCCATCAGTGACCAGGGCTCCTACGAGCAGTACTTC,TRBJ2-7,NA,TRBV10-3,NA
CASSPAFWGANVLTF,TGTGCCAGTTCGCCGGCTTTTTGGGGGGCCAACGTCCTGACTTTC,TRBJ2-6,few,TRBV19,NA
CASSHTVLGTEAFF,TGCGCCAGCAGCCACACAGTGCTGGGCACTGAAGCTTTCTTT,TRBJ1-1,few,TRBV4-3,NA
CASSLDGQTHGYTF,TGCGCCAGCAGCTTGGATGGCCAGACCCATGGCTACACCTTC,TRBJ1-2,few,TRBV5-1,NA
CASSLEAGRPRTQYF,TGCGCCAGCAGCTTGGAAGCGGGGCGGCCACGGACCCAGTACTTC,TRBJ2-5,few,TRBV5-1,TRBD2
CASSQDVGQGMCYNSPLHF,TGCGCCAGCAGCCAAGACGTCGGGCAGGGGATGTGTTATAATTCACCCCTCCACTTT,TRBJ1-6,few,TRBV4-1,NA
CASSFSGRFPYEQYF,TGCGCCAGCAGCTTTTCCGGCAGGTTCCCTTACGAGCAGTACTTC,TRBJ2-7,NA,TRBV5-1,NA
CASRGHSGRSTGELFF,TGTGCCAGCAGGGGCCATAGCGGGAGAAGCACCGGGGAGCTGTTTTTT,TRBJ2-2,few,TRBV7-9,TRBD2
CASTMRGGLGEKLFF,TGTGCCAGCACCATGAGGGGGGGGCTCGGGGAAAAACTGTTTTTT,TRBJ1-4,NA,TRBV11-2,NA
CASSYGRASGTDTQYF,TGTGCCAGCAGTTACGGTCGGGCTAGCGGCACAGATACGCAGTATTTT,TRBJ2-3,NA,TRBV6-6,NA
CASSSGLAGPRSQFF,TGTGCCAGCAGTTCCGGACTAGCGGGACCGCGATCGCAGTTCTTC,TRBJ2-1,NA,TRBV6-5,TRBD2
CASRVDRVGHQYF,TGTGCCAGCAGGGTGGACAGGGTTGGACACCAGTACTTC,TRBJ2-5,NA,TRBV28,TRBD1
CASSFFNTGELFF,TGTGCCAGCAGCTTTTTCAACACCGGGGAGCTGTTTTTT,TRBJ2-2,NA,TRBV7-9,NA
CAEDRGIDGYTF,TGTGCCGAGGACAGGGGGATTGATGGCTACACCTTC,TRBJ1-2,NA,TRBV30,TRBD1
CASSLFAGGGETQYF,TGTGCCAGCAGTTTATTTGCTGGGGGGGGAGAGACCCAGTACTTC,TRBJ2-5,NA,TRBV27,TRBD2
CASSPHGTVHDEAFF,TGTGCCAGCAGTCCTCACGGGACGGTTCACGACGAAGCTTTCTTT,TRBJ1-1,few,TRBV14,NA
CASSLELTASTDTQYF,TGCGCCAGCAGCTTGGAATTGACGGCTAGCACAGATACGCAGTATTTT,TRBJ2-3,NA,TRBV5-1,NA
CASSQGQGLPGEQFF,TGTGCCAGCAGCCAGGGACAGGGGCTTCCTGGTGAGCAGTTCTTC,TRBJ2-1,few,TRBV12-3/TRBV12-4,TRBD1
CASSQEKGEDYGYTF,TGCGCCAGCAGCCAAGAAAAAGGGGAGGACTATGGCTACACCTTC,TRBJ1-2,NA,TRBV4-1,NA